A selection of T cell receptor beta chains follows, all from one sample in a study of OX40 agonist ivuxolimab in advanced cancers. Profiled with immunoSEQ multiplex PCR; TCRdb holds only in-frame clones, not every one. The data contain 40,000 to 55,000 clones, roughly 90% of them singletons. The input for sequencing was CD4+ or CD8+ T cells sorted from blood, taken in a trial of the OX40 agonist ivuxolimab. Source of these receptors: an adult with an advanced solid tumor such as melanoma, head and neck, liver or kidney cancer. Both conserved end residues are part of each CDR3. Fields, in order: J gene, clone size, D gene, V gene, CDR3 protein, CDR3 DNA. A D gene is named only where the DNA matches it firmly. A clone size is listed for some rows: how often the clone was seen (once, few, many), or a class if it is expanded.

J: TRBJ1-4; size: few; D: TRBD1; V: TRBV9; CDR3: CASSGTGAAEKLFF; DNA: TGTGCCAGCAGCGGGACAGGGGCCGCAGAAAAACTGTTTTTT
J: TRBJ1-5; size: .; D: .; V: TRBV2; CDR3: CASKGDDQPQHF; DNA: TGTGCCAGCAAAGGTGATGATCAGCCCCAGCATTTT
J: TRBJ1-3; size: .; D: .; V: TRBV4-1; CDR3: CASSQERGEGNTIYF; DNA: TGCGCCAGCAGCCAAGAAAGGGGGGAGGGAAACACCATATATTTT
J: TRBJ1-2; size: .; D: TRBD1; V: TRBV6-6; CDR3: CASSQGGDYGYTF; DNA: TGTGCCAGCAGCCAGGGGGGAGACTATGGCTACACCTTC
J: TRBJ1-1; size: few; D: .; V: TRBV5-1; CDR3: CASSLGPLNTEAFF; DNA: TGCGCCAGCAGCTTGGGACCGCTGAACACTGAAGCTTTCTTT
J: TRBJ1-2; size: .; D: .; V: TRBV27; CDR3: CASGSPRGEWYGYTF; DNA: TGTGCCAGCGGCTCGCCGAGGGGGGAGTGGTATGGCTACACCTTC
J: TRBJ2-2; size: few; D: .; V: TRBV4-1; CDR3: CASSQVDMGFRTGELFF; DNA: TGCGCCAGCAGCCAAGTTGATATGGGTTTCCGGACCGGGGAGCTGTTTTTT
J: TRBJ1-2; size: .; D: TRBD1; V: TRBV6-6; CDR3: CASNGQGNYGYTF; DNA: TGTGCCAGCAATGGACAGGGGAACTATGGCTACACCTTC
J: TRBJ2-3; size: medium-sized; D: .; V: TRBV21-1; CDR3: CASGQGKNTDTQYF; DNA: TGTGCCAGCGGACAGGGAAAGAACACAGATACGCAGTATTTT
J: TRBJ1-6; size: few; D: .; V: TRBV6-1; CDR3: CASSEVGERGGSYNSPLHF; DNA: TGTGCCAGCAGTGAAGTGGGGGAGAGGGGCGGATCCTATAATTCACCCCTCCACTTT
J: TRBJ1-1; size: .; D: TRBD1; V: TRBV19; CDR3: CASSIGGTGYLREAFF; DNA: TGTGCCAGTAGTATCGGGGGGACAGGTTACCTTCGGGAAGCTTTCTTT
J: TRBJ1-5; size: .; D: TRBD1; V: TRBV30; CDR3: CAWRGQGTQPQHF; DNA: TGTGCCTGGAGGGGACAGGGGACTCAGCCCCAGCATTTT
J: TRBJ1-2; size: .; D: .; V: TRBV27; CDR3: CASSFTQSGGLGYTF; DNA: TGTGCCAGCAGTTTCACCCAGTCGGGGGGATTGGGCTACACCTTC
J: TRBJ1-1; size: once; D: TRBD1; V: TRBV18; CDR3: CASSETGNTEAFF; DNA: TGTGCCAGCTCCGAGACAGGGAATACTGAAGCTTTCTTT
J: TRBJ2-5; size: .; D: TRBD1; V: TRBV5-1; CDR3: CASSLRTGGGETQYF; DNA: TGCGCCAGCAGCTTAAGGACAGGGGGCGGGGAGACCCAGTACTTC
J: TRBJ1-6; size: .; D: TRBD1; V: TRBV5-4; CDR3: CASSYPGQGLGSPLHF; DNA: TGTGCCAGCAGCTATCCGGGACAGGGATTGGGTTCACCCCTCCACTTT
J: TRBJ2-7; size: .; D: .; V: TRBV19; CDR3: CASSPTATNYEQYF; DNA: TGTGCCAGTAGCCCCACGGCAACTAACTACGAGCAGTACTTC
J: TRBJ2-5; size: .; D: .; V: TRBV7-9; CDR3: CASSLMLAQETQYF; DNA: TGTGCCAGCAGCTTAATGCTAGCTCAAGAGACCCAGTACTTC
J: TRBJ2-2; size: .; D: .; V: TRBV9; CDR3: CASSVWGATSPNTGELFF; DNA: TGTGCCAGCAGCGTATGGGGGGCGACTAGCCCGAACACCGGGGAGCTGTTTTTT
J: TRBJ2-7; size: .; D: .; V: TRBV27; CDR3: CASSFTGTDKYEQYF; DNA: TGTGCCAGCAGTTTTACCGGGACTGACAAATACGAGCAGTACTTC
J: TRBJ1-5; size: few; D: .; V: TRBV2; CDR3: CASRETDSNQPQHF; DNA: TGTGCCAGCAGAGAGACGGATAGCAATCAGCCCCAGCATTTT
J: TRBJ2-7; size: .; D: TRBD2; V: TRBV5-1; CDR3: CASSLDGPAGGGNEQYF; DNA: TGCGCCAGCAGCTTGGATGGTCCAGCGGGGGGCGGAAACGAGCAGTACTTC
J: TRBJ1-2; size: .; D: .; V: TRBV18; CDR3: CASSPASDGYTF; DNA: TGTGCCAGCTCACCTGCCTCTGATGGCTACACCTTC
J: TRBJ1-6; size: .; D: .; V: TRBV7-9; CDR3: CASSLDPRNSPLHF; DNA: TGTGCCAGCAGCTTAGACCCTAGGAATTCACCCCTCCACTTT
J: TRBJ1-1; size: once; D: .; V: TRBV5-1; CDR3: CASSLVRVDTEAFF; DNA: TGCGCCAGCAGCTTGGTGCGGGTTGACACTGAAGCTTTCTTT
J: TRBJ2-6; size: .; D: .; V: TRBV25-1; CDR3: CASRVSGANVLTF; DNA: TGTGCCAGCCGGGTGAGTGGGGCCAACGTCCTGACTTTC
J: TRBJ2-2; size: .; D: TRBD1; V: TRBV10-2; CDR3: CASIRQGTYTGELFF; DNA: TGCGCCAGCATCCGACAGGGGACTTACACCGGGGAGCTGTTTTTT
J: TRBJ2-1; size: .; D: TRBD2; V: TRBV4-1; CDR3: CASSPIWASGGTYNEQFF; DNA: TGCGCCAGCAGCCCCATATGGGCTAGCGGGGGGACCTACAATGAGCAGTTCTTC
J: TRBJ2-7; size: once; D: .; V: TRBV5-1; CDR3: CASSLDRDRAGYEQYF; DNA: TGCGCCAGCAGCTTGGACAGGGACCGAGCGGGCTACGAGCAGTACTTC
J: TRBJ1-2; size: .; D: .; V: TRBV5-6; CDR3: CASSLQGYGYTF; DNA: TGTGCCAGCAGCTTGCAAGGTTATGGCTACACCTTC
J: TRBJ1-1; size: .; D: .; V: TRBV6-5; CDR3: CASLDYMNTEAFF; DNA: TGTGCCAGCCTTGACTACATGAACACTGAAGCTTTCTTT
J: TRBJ2-2; size: .; D: TRBD1; V: TRBV18; CDR3: CASSPAVDRATGELFF; DNA: TGTGCCAGCTCACCCGCCGTGGACAGGGCAACCGGGGAGCTGTTTTTT
J: TRBJ2-1; size: .; D: TRBD2; V: TRBV2; CDR3: CASKGTSPSNEQFF; DNA: TGTGCCAGCAAAGGGACTAGCCCTTCGAATGAGCAGTTCTTC
J: TRBJ2-1; size: .; D: TRBD1; V: TRBV6-4; CDR3: CASSARDRGNEQFF; DNA: TGTGCCAGCAGTGCCCGGGACAGGGGCAATGAGCAGTTCTTC
J: TRBJ1-1; size: .; D: .; V: TRBV29-1; CDR3: CSGAQGGMNTEAFF; DNA: TGCAGCGGGGCGCAGGGTGGTATGAACACTGAAGCTTTCTTT
J: TRBJ2-7; size: .; D: .; V: TRBV25-1; CDR3: CASSNDYEQYF; DNA: TGTGCCAGCAGTAACGACTACGAGCAGTACTTC
J: TRBJ2-3; size: .; D: .; V: TRBV6-5; CDR3: CASSLRGSSTDTQYF; DNA: TGTGCCAGCAGTTTACGGGGGTCTAGCACAGATACGCAGTATTTT
J: TRBJ1-2; size: .; D: .; V: TRBV11-3; CDR3: CASPSEGRGYGYTF; DNA: TGTGCCAGCCCCTCGGAGGGGAGGGGCTATGGCTACACCTTC
J: TRBJ2-1; size: once; D: .; V: TRBV4-2; CDR3: CASSQEFLARSEQFF; DNA: TGTGCCAGCAGCCAAGAATTCCTAGCGCGGAGTGAGCAGTTCTTC
J: TRBJ2-1; size: .; D: .; V: TRBV19; CDR3: CASSILGFGVHNEQFF; DNA: TGTGCCAGTAGTATCTTGGGTTTTGGGGTCCACAATGAGCAGTTCTTC
J: TRBJ2-2; size: .; D: TRBD1; V: TRBV10-1; CDR3: CASSGGQGKGELFF; DNA: TGCGCCAGCAGTGGGGGACAGGGAAAGGGGGAGCTGTTTTTT
J: TRBJ2-5; size: once; D: .; V: TRBV9; CDR3: CASSAIAQETQYF; DNA: TGTGCCAGCAGCGCTATAGCCCAAGAGACCCAGTACTTC
J: TRBJ1-5; size: .; D: .; V: TRBV10-3; CDR3: CAIGGQDQPQHF; DNA: TGTGCCATCGGGGGGCAGGATCAGCCCCAGCATTTT
J: TRBJ1-1; size: .; D: .; V: TRBV29-1; CDR3: CSVGLDTITEAFF; DNA: TGCAGCGTTGGACTGGACACTATCACTGAAGCTTTCTTT
J: TRBJ1-5; size: .; D: .; V: TRBV11-2; CDR3: CASSLALGYSNQPQHF; DNA: TGTGCCAGCAGCTTAGCGTTAGGGTATAGCAATCAGCCCCAGCATTTT
J: TRBJ2-1; size: .; D: TRBD2; V: TRBV5-4; CDR3: CASSVREGAGAQFF; DNA: TGTGCCAGCAGCGTACGTGAGGGAGCGGGGGCGCAGTTCTTC
J: TRBJ1-2; size: .; D: TRBD1; V: TRBV30; CDR3: CAFSQDRGHYGYTF; DNA: TGTGCCTTCAGTCAGGACAGGGGGCACTATGGCTACACCTTC
J: TRBJ1-1; size: .; D: .; V: TRBV5-5; CDR3: CASSLNGGLNTEAFF; DNA: TGTGCCAGCAGCTTGAACGGGGGGCTTAACACTGAAGCTTTCTTT
J: TRBJ1-4; size: once; D: TRBD1; V: TRBV9; CDR3: CASTPGGGTNEKLFF; DNA: TGTGCCAGCACCCCAGGGGGCGGGACTAATGAAAAACTGTTTTTT
J: TRBJ1-2; size: .; D: .; V: TRBV19; CDR3: CASSVSFGVNYGYTF; DNA: TGTGCCAGTAGTGTGTCTTTTGGGGTGAACTATGGCTACACCTTC
J: TRBJ1-2; size: .; D: .; V: TRBV28; CDR3: CASSLPGTGYGYTF; DNA: TGTGCCAGCAGTTTACCAGGGACGGGCTATGGCTACACCTTC
J: TRBJ2-2; size: .; D: .; V: TRBV19; CDR3: CASSDKFDSAGELFF; DNA: TGTGCCAGTAGTGACAAATTCGACTCGGCCGGGGAGCTGTTTTTT
J: TRBJ2-5; size: .; D: .; V: TRBV29-1; CDR3: CSVDYVETQYF; DNA: TGCAGCGTTGATTATGTGGAGACCCAGTACTTC
J: TRBJ2-5; size: .; D: .; V: TRBV4-1; CDR3: CASSLNRDPQVTQYF; DNA: TGCGCCAGCAGCCTAAACCGGGACCCCCAAGTGACCCAGTACTTC
J: TRBJ1-1; size: .; D: .; V: TRBV19; CDR3: CASSITIDREAFF; DNA: TGTGCCAGTTCCATCACAATCGACAGGGAAGCTTTCTTT
J: TRBJ1-1; size: few; D: TRBD1; V: TRBV28; CDR3: CASSLPTGAHMNTEAFF; DNA: TGTGCCAGCAGTCTCCCCACAGGGGCCCACATGAACACTGAAGCTTTCTTT
J: TRBJ1-2; size: .; D: .; V: TRBV18; CDR3: CASSFDRNYGYTF; DNA: TGTGCCAGCTCATTCGACAGAAACTATGGCTACACCTTC
J: TRBJ1-1; size: medium-sized; D: TRBD1; V: TRBV7-9; CDR3: CASSSSGGTGGSEAFF; DNA: TGTGCCAGCAGCTCGTCGGGAGGGACAGGGGGCTCGGAAGCTTTCTTT
J: TRBJ1-4; size: .; D: TRBD1; V: TRBV6-6; CDR3: CASRSTGVNEKLFF; DNA: TGTGCCAGCAGGTCGACAGGGGTTAATGAAAAACTGTTTTTT